A selection of T cell receptor beta chains follows, all from one sample in a study of low-dose radiotherapy and immunotherapy resistance in tumors. TCRdb reprocessed the reads via MiXCR and lists one record per CDR3 protein. Among tens of thousands of distinct CDR3 sequences, around 33% were seen once, and the ten largest hold 8.2%. The starting material was PBMCs, obtained after low-dose radiotherapy plus immunotherapy. The receptors here all came from a male donor with rectosigmoid adenocarcinoma. CDR3s include the opening cysteine and the closing phenylalanine or tryptophan. A D gene is named only where the DNA matches it firmly. Not all rows give a size; the values are once, few, many and, for expanded clones, a class.

CDR3aa	CDR3nt	j_gene	d_gene	v_gene	abundance
CASSQGSVNEQFF	TGTGCCAGCAGCCAAGGAAGTGTTAATGAGCAGTTCTTC	TRBJ2-1	-	TRBV4-2	-
CSATTTDTEAFF	TGCAGTGCCACCACCACGGACACTGAAGCTTTCTTT	TRBJ1-1	-	TRBV20-1	many
CASSQDTVGYTF	TGTGCCAGCAGCCAAGATACCGTTGGCTACACCTTC	TRBJ1-2	-	TRBV3-1	many
CATSRGTSGIRDTQYF	TGTGCCACCAGCAGAGGGACTAGCGGGATTCGAGATACGCAGTATTTT	TRBJ2-3	TRBD2	TRBV15	-
CASSLFRGTALREQFF	TGTGCCAGCAGTTTATTTCGGGGGACTGCCTTGAGGGAGCAGTTCTTC	TRBJ2-1	-	TRBV28	many
CASSSTEGGEQFF	TGTGCCAGCAGCTCCACGGAGGGCGGCGAGCAGTTCTTC	TRBJ2-1	-	TRBV12-3/TRBV12-4	many
CASSPSTGQGGETQYF	TGTGCCAGCTCACCTTCAACGGGACAGGGTGGCGAGACCCAGTACTTC	TRBJ2-5	TRBD1	TRBV18	few
CASTFDRRLRKETQYF	TGTGCCAGCACCTTTGACAGGCGCTTAAGGAAAGAGACCCAGTACTTC	TRBJ2-5	-	TRBV13	many
CATSRETGTLGEQYF	TGTGCCACCAGCAGAGAAACTGGGACACTCGGGGAGCAGTACTTC	TRBJ2-7	-	TRBV15	-
CASSVGLAGTLGDTQYF	TGTGCCAGCAGCGTAGGTCTGGCGGGGACCTTGGGGGATACGCAGTATTTT	TRBJ2-3	-	TRBV9	many
CASSYRVNTGGTAKNIQYF	TGTGCCAGCAGTTACCGAGTAAATACAGGGGGCACGGCCAAAAACATTCAGTACTTC	TRBJ2-4	TRBD1	TRBV6-2/TRBV6-3	many
CASTMEGPGSPLHF	TGTGCCAGCACAATGGAAGGGCCCGGTTCACCCCTCCACTTT	TRBJ1-6	-	TRBV9	many
CSAPGKPDIYNSPLHF	TGCAGTGCTCCTGGAAAGCCAGACATATATAATTCACCCCTCCACTTT	TRBJ1-6	-	TRBV20-1	many
CASSPAGTIQETQYF	TGTGCCAGCAGCCCCGCAGGGACAATCCAAGAGACCCAGTACTTC	TRBJ2-5	-	TRBV7-6	few
CASSLWEINTGELFFFF	-	TRBJ2-2	-	TRBV28	few
CASSILAQGTGELFF	TGTGCCAGTAGTATCCTTGCCCAGGGCACCGGGGAGCTGTTTTTT	TRBJ2-2	-	TRBV19	many
CASSFGDSYLTRAQYF	TGCGCCAGCAGCTTTGGTGACTCCTACCTAACGAGGGCGCAGTATTTT	TRBJ2-3	-	TRBV5-1	many
CASRPAGSLAGELFF	TGTGCCAGCAGGCCGGCGGGGTCTCTGGCCGGGGAGCTGTTTTTT	TRBJ2-2	-	TRBV12-3/TRBV12-4	few
CASGPNTGRKSTEAFF	TGTGCCAGCGGACCTAATACAGGCAGGAAGAGCACTGAAGCTTTCTTT	TRBJ1-1	-	TRBV7-8	-
CASKWGATDTQYF	TGTGCCAGCAAGTGGGGGGCCACAGATACGCAGTATTTT	TRBJ2-3	-	TRBV6-2/TRBV6-3	many
CATGAGTSLTYEQYF	TGTGCCACCGGGGCCGGGACTAGCCTAACCTACGAGCAGTACTTC	TRBJ2-7	TRBD2	TRBV15	-
CASSLGTSWLELNEQFF	TGTGCCAGCAGCCTAGGGACTAGCTGGTTAGAATTGAATGAGCAGTTCTTC	TRBJ2-1	TRBD2	TRBV7-2	-
CAGGRNYGYTF	TGTGCCGGCGGACGGAACTATGGCTACACCTTC	TRBJ1-2	-	TRBV28	many
CASRNGNTEAFF	TGTGCCAGCAGGAACGGTAACACTGAAGCTTTCTTT	TRBJ1-1	-	TRBV6-5	once
CATSGGQGIYNEQFF	TGTGCCACCAGTGGGGGACAGGGTATCTACAATGAGCAGTTCTTC	TRBJ2-1	TRBD1	TRBV24-1	many
CASSLRWDTGELFF	TGTGCCAGCAGCTTACGGTGGGACACCGGGGAGCTGTTTTTT	TRBJ2-2	-	TRBV11-3	many
CASSPGSWGEQYF	TGTGCCAGCAGTCCAGGGTCGTGGGGAGAGCAGTACTTC	TRBJ2-7	-	TRBV28	many
CASTSSSSSYNEQFF	TGTGCCAGTACCTCGTCCTCCAGCTCCTACAATGAGCAGTTCTTC	TRBJ2-1	-	TRBV19	many
CASSREGNSNQPQHF	TGTGCCAGCAGCCGCGAAGGAAATAGCAATCAGCCCCAGCATTTT	TRBJ1-5	-	TRBV7-8	many
CSVALAGGPYEQYF	TGCAGCGTGGCCCTAGCGGGAGGCCCCTACGAGCAGTACTTC	TRBJ2-7	TRBD2	TRBV29-1	-
CAWGPGQGPDTQYF	TGTGCCTGGGGACCGGGACAGGGGCCAGATACGCAGTATTTT	TRBJ2-3	TRBD1	TRBV30	-
CSVDKGDGQPQHF	TGCAGCGTTGACAAGGGAGATGGGCAGCCCCAGCATTTT	TRBJ1-5	-	TRBV29-1	-
CASSFTRVGTGELFF	TGTGCCAGCAGTTTCACCAGGGTCGGCACCGGGGAGCTGTTTTTT	TRBJ2-2	-	TRBV12-3/TRBV12-4	many
CASSSSGTLYEQYF	TGTGCCAGCAGTTCCTCCGGGACCCTATACGAGCAGTACTTC	TRBJ2-7	-	TRBV2	many
CASSDPGINDYEQYF	TGTGCCAGTAGTGACCCAGGGATTAACGACTACGAGCAGTACTTC	TRBJ2-7	-	TRBV19	many
CASTLGLAGGGKAYNEQFF	TGTGCCAGCACCCTGGGACTAGCGGGAGGGGGGAAGGCCTACAATGAGCAGTTCTTC	TRBJ2-1	TRBD2	TRBV28	medium-sized
CASSRIRPSTDTQYF	TGTGCCAGCAGTCGAATCCGCCCTAGCACAGATACGCAGTATTTT	TRBJ2-3	-	TRBV28	medium-sized
CSARVGQGPHEQYF	TGCAGTGCTAGAGTGGGGCAGGGGCCCCACGAGCAGTACTTC	TRBJ2-7	-	TRBV20-1	many
CASSLGLGTDTQYF	TGTGCCAGCAGTTTAGGGCTAGGCACAGATACGCAGTATTTT	TRBJ2-3	-	TRBV6-2/TRBV6-3	once
CASRDREGNQPQHF	TGTGCCAGCAGGGACAGGGAGGGCAATCAGCCCCAGCATTTT	TRBJ1-5	TRBD1	TRBV2	many
CASSLWQGIEKQYF	TGTGCCAGCAGCTTGTGGCAGGGGATTGAAAAGCAGTACTTC	TRBJ2-7	-	TRBV5-5	medium-sized
CASRTGGTSNQPQHF	TGCGCCAGCAGAACAGGGGGGACTAGCAATCAGCCCCAGCATTTT	TRBJ1-5	TRBD1	TRBV10-2	many
CASSLGTGRGNEQFF	TGCGCCAGCAGCTTGGGGACAGGGAGAGGCAATGAGCAGTTCTTC	TRBJ2-1	TRBD1	TRBV5-1	-
CSVRTSGRTGELFF	TGCAGCGTTCGAACTAGCGGGAGGACCGGGGAGCTGTTTTTT	TRBJ2-2	TRBD2	TRBV29-1	-
CASSIGSGGTDTQYF	TGTGCCAGTAGTATAGGTTCAGGGGGCACAGATACGCAGTATTTT	TRBJ2-3	-	TRBV19	-
CASSQEGGSNQPQHF	TGTGCCAGCAGTCAGGAAGGAGGGAGCAATCAGCCCCAGCATTTT	TRBJ1-5	-	TRBV6-1	-
CASSLALAGGYTDTQYF	TGTGCCAGCAGTTTGGCACTAGCGGGGGGATACACAGATACGCAGTATTTT	TRBJ2-3	TRBD2	TRBV12-3/TRBV12-4	many
CASSSTSGGIRETQYF	TGCGCCAGCAGCTCGACTAGCGGGGGGATTCGAGAGACCCAGTACTTC	TRBJ2-5	TRBD2	TRBV5-1	few
CASSLRGFNTEAFF	TGTGCCAGCAGTTTACGGGGCTTTAACACTGAAGCTTTCTTT	TRBJ1-1	-	TRBV28	-
CSASLTADEQFF	TGCAGTGCTAGCCTAACGGCCGATGAGCAGTTCTTC	TRBJ2-1	-	TRBV20-1	-
CASSLQGNYGYTF	TGTGCCAGCAGCCTACAGGGGAACTATGGCTACACCTTC	TRBJ1-2	TRBD1	TRBV6-6	few
CASSLRFGFDELAEQYF	TGTGCCAGCAGTTTACGATTCGGGTTTGACGAGTTGGCCGAGCAGTACTTC	TRBJ2-7	-	TRBV12-3/TRBV12-4	-
CASSRGTGGAGELFF	TGTGCCAGCAGTCGCGGGACAGGGGGTGCCGGGGAGCTGTTTTTT	TRBJ2-2	TRBD1	TRBV28	once
CASSQVLVSTKSSGNTIYF	TGTGCCAGCAGCCAAGTCTTAGTCAGCACCAAAAGCTCTGGAAACACCATATATTTT	TRBJ1-3	-	TRBV4-2	many
CASSKATSGRVYNEQYF	TGTGCCAGCAGCAAAGCGACTAGCGGGAGGGTTTATAACGAGCAGTACTTC	TRBJ2-7	-	TRBV21-1	few
CASSFEGAGNTIYF	TGTGCCAGCAGCTTCGAGGGAGCAGGAAACACCATATATTTT	TRBJ1-3	-	TRBV7-3	many
CASSPWRLAGVQSNEQFF	TGTGCCAGCAGCCCCTGGAGGCTAGCGGGGGTGCAGTCCAATGAGCAGTTCTTC	TRBJ2-1	TRBD2	TRBV7-6	many
CASSWGVANQPQHF	TGTGCCAGCAGTTGGGGGGTTGCAAATCAGCCCCAGCATTTT	TRBJ1-5	-	TRBV28	many
CASSYVGLAGYEQYF	TGTGCCAGCAGTTACGTGGGACTAGCAGGCTACGAGCAGTACTTC	TRBJ2-7	TRBD2	TRBV6-1	-